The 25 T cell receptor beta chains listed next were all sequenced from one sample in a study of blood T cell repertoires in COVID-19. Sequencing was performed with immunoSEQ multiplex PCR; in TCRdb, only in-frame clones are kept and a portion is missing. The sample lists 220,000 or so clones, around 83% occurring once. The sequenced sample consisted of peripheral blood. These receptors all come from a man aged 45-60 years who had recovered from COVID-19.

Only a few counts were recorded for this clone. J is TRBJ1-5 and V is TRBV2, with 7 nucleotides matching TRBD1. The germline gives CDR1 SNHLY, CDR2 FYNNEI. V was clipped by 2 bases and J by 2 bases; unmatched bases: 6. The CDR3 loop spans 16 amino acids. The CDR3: CASSENTGAGNQPQHF. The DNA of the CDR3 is TGTGCCAGCAGTGAAAATACAGGGGCGGGCAATCAGCCCCAGCATTTT.

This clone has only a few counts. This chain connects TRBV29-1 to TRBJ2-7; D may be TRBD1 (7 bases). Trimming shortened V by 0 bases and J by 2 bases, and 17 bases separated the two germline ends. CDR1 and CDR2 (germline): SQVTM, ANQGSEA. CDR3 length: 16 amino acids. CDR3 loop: CSVEDPRGDSTYEQYF. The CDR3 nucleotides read TGCAGCGTTGAAGATCCTAGGGGGGACAGCACCTACGAGCAGTACTTC.

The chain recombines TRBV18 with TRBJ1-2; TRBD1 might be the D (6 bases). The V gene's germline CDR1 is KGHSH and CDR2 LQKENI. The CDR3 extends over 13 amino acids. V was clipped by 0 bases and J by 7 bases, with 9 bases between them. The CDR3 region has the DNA TGTGCCAGCTCACCACCTGCGGGGGCTGGCTACACCTTC. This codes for CASSPPAGAGYTF.

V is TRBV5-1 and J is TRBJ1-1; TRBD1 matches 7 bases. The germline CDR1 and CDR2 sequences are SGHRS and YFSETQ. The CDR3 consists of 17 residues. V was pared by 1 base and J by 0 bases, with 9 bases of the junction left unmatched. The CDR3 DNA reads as TGCGCCAGCAGCTTGATGGTGAGCAGGGGGATGAACACTGAAGCTTTCTTT. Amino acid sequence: CASSLMVSRGMNTEAFF.

The CDR3 nucleotides are TGTGCCACTGGGGGCCGGGACACCAGCACAGATACGCAGTATTTT. This gives the protein CATGGRDTSTDTQYF. The chain joins TRBV15 to TRBJ2-3; a possible D gene is TRBD1 (6 bases). CDR1 and CDR2 (germline): LNHNV, YYDKDF (reference sequence). The CDR3 is 15 residues long. The ends were cut back, 9 bases at V and 0 bases at J, with 16 bases in the middle.

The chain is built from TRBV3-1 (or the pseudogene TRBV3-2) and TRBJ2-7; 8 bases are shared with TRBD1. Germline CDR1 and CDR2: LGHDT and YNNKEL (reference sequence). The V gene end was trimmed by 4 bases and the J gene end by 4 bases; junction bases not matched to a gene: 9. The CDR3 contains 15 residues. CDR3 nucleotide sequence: TGTGCCAGCAGCCCCGGTCCGGACAGGGTTTACGAGCAGTACTTC. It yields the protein CASSPGPDRVYEQYF.

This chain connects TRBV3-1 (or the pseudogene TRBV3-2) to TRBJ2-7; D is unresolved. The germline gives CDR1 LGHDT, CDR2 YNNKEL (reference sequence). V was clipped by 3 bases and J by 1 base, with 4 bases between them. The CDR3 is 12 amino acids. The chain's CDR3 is CASSHLSYEQYF. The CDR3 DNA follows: TGTGCCAGCAGCCACCTTTCCTACGAGCAGTACTTC.

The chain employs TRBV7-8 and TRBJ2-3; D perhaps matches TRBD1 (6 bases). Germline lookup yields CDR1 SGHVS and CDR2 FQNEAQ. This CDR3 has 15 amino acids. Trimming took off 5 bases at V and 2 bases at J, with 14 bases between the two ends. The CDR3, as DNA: TGTGCCAGCAGCGTTAGAAGGGACAACACAGATACGCAGTATTTT. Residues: CASSVRRDNTDTQYF.

CDR3: CASSLGVLAGITDTQYF. The CDR3 region has the DNA TGTGCCAGCAGCTTAGGGGTACTAGCGGGTATCACAGATACGCAGTATTTT. V and J are TRBV7-2 and TRBJ2-3; 9 nucleotides align to TRBD2. Germline V gene sequence: CDR1 SGHTA, CDR2 FQGNSA. This CDR3 region has 17 residues. V trimming: 1 base; J trimming: 2 bases; junction bases outside the gene matches: 7. The full variable domain, its missing parts supplied by reference TRBV7-2 and TRBJ2-3, is GAGVSQSPSNKVTEKGKDVELRCDPISGHTALYWYRQSLGQGLEFLIYFQGNSAPDKSGLPSDRFSAERTGGSVSTLTIQRTQQEDSAVYLCASSLGVLAGITDTQYFGPGTRLTVL.

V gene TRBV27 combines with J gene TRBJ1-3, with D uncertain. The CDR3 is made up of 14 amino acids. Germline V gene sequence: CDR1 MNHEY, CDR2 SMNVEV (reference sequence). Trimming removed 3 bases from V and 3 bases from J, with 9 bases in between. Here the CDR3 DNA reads TGTGCCAGCAGTTTCCGGAGCGGTGGAAACACCATATATTTT. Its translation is CASSFRSGGNTIYF.

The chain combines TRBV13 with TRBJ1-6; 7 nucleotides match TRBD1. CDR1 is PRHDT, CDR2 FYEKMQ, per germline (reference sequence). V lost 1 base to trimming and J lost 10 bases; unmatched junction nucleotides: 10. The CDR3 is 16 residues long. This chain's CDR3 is CASSLASRGRRSPLHF. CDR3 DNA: TGTGCCAGCAGCTTAGCCTCCAGGGGGAGGAGATCACCCCTCCACTTT.

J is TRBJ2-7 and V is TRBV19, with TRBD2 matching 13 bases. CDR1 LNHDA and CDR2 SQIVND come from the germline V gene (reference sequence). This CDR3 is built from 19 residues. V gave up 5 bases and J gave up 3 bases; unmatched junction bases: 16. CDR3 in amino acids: CASSPKGLAGFSINYEQYF. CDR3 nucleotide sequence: TGTGCCAGTAGTCCGAAGGGACTAGCGGGGTTCTCGATCAACTACGAGCAGTACTTC. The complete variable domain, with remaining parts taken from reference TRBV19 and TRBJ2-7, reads DGGITQSPKYLFRKEGQNVTLSCEQNLNHDAMYWYRQDPGQGLRLIYYSQIVNDFQKGDIAEGYSVSREKKESFPLTVTSAQKNPTAFYLCASSPKGLAGFSINYEQYFGPGTRLTVT.

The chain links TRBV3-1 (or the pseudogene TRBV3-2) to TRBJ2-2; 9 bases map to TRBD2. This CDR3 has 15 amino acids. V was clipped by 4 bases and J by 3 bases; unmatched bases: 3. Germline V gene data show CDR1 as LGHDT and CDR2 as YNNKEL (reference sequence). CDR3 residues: CASSRRGGDTGELFF. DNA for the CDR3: TGTGCCAGCAGCCGGCGGGGGGGCGACACCGGGGAGCTGTTTTTT.

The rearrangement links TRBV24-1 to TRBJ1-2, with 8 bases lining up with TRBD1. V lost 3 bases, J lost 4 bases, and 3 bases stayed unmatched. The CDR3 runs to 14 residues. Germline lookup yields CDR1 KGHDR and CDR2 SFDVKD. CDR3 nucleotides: TGTGCCACCAGTGATGGACAGGGCCGCTATGGCTACACCTTC. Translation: CATSDGQGRYGYTF.

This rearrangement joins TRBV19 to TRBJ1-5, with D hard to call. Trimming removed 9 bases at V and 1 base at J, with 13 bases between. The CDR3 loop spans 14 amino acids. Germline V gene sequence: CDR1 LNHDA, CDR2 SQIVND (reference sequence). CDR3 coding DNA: TGTGCCAGCCCTAAGACATTCAGCAATCAGCCCCAGCATTTT. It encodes CASPKTFSNQPQHF.

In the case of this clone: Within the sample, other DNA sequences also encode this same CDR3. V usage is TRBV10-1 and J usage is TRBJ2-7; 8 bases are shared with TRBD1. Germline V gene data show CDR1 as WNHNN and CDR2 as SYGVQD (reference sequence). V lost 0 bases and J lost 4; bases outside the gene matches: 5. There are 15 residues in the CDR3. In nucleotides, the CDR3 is TGCGCCAGCAGTGAGTCCGGGACAGGATTTTACGAGCAGTACTTC. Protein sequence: CASSESGTGFYEQYF.

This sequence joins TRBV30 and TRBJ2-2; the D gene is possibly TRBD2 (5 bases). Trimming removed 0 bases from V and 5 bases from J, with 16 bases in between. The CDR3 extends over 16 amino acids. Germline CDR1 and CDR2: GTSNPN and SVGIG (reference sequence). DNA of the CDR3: TGTGCCTGGAGTGTATCGGGTGTTTGGAGGACCGGGGAGCTGTTTTTT. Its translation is CAWSVSGVWRTGELFF. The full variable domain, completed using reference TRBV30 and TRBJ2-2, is SQTIHQWPATLVQPVGSPLSLECTVEGTSNPNLYWYRQAAGRGLQLLFYSVGIGQISSEVPQNLSASRPQDRQFILSSKKLLLSDSGFYLCAWSVSGVWRTGELFFGEGSRLTVL.

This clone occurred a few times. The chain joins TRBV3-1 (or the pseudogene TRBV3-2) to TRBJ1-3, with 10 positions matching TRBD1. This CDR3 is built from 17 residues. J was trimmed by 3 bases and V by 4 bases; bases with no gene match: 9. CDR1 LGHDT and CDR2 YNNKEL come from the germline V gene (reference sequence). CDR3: CASSRIPGQGFGNTIYF. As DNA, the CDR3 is TGTGCCAGCAGCCGAATACCGGGACAGGGGTTTGGAAACACCATATATTTT.

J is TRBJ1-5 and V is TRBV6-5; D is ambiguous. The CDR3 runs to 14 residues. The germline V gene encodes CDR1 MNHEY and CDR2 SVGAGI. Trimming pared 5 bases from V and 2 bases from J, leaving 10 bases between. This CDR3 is CASSSVLGNQPQHF. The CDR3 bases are TGTGCCAGCAGTAGCGTCCTTGGCAATCAGCCCCAGCATTTT.

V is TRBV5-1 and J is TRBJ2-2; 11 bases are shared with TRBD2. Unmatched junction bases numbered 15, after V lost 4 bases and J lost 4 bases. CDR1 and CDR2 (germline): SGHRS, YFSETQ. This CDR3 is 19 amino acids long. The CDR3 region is CASSSGLAGLAKITGELFF. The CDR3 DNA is TGCGCCAGCAGCAGTGGACTAGCGGGCCTCGCCAAGATCACCGGGGAGCTGTTTTTT.

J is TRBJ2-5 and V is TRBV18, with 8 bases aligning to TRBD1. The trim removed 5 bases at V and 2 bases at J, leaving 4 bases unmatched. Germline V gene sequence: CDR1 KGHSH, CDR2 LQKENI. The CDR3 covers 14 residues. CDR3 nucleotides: TGTGCCAGCTCAGGCAGGGGGCGGCAAGAGACCCAGTACTTC. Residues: CASSGRGRQETQYF.

The DNA for the CDR3 is TGTGCCAGCAGTTTAGCGGGAGTTACGACTGGGGAGCAGTTCTTC. It encodes CASSLAGVTTGEQFF. This chain connects TRBV28 to TRBJ2-1, with 7 bases that match TRBD2. This CDR3 spans 15 amino acids. J was trimmed by 10 bases and V by 2 bases; bases with no gene match: 11. The germline V gene encodes CDR1 MDHEN and CDR2 SYDVKM.

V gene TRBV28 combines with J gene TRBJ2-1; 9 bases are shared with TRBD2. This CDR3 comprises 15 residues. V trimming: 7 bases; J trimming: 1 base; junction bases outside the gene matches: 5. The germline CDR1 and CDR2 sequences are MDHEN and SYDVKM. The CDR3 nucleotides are TGTGCCAGCAAATCTAGCGGGAAATCCTACAATGAGCAGTTCTTC. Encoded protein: CASKSSGKSYNEQFF. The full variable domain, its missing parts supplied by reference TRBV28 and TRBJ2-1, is DVKVTQSSRYLVKRTGEKVFLECVQDMDHENMFWYRQDPGLGLRLIYFSYDVKMKEKGDIPEGYSVSREKKERFSLILESASTNQTSMYLCASKSSGKSYNEQFFGPGTRLTVL.

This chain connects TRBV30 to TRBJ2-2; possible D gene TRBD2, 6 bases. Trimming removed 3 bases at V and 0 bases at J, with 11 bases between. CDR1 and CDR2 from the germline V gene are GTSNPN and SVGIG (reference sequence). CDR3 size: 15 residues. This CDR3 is CAWRGGKTNTGELFF. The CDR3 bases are TGTGCCTGGAGGGGGGGTAAAACGAACACCGGGGAGCTGTTTTTT.

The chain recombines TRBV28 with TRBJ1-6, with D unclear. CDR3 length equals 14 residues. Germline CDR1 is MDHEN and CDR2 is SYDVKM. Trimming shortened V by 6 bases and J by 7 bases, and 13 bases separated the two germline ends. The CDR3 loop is CASRPIHMNSPLHF. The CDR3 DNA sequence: TGTGCCAGCAGACCGATCCACATGAATTCACCCCTCCACTTT. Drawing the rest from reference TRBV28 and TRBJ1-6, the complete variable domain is DVKVTQSSRYLVKRTGEKVFLECVQDMDHENMFWYRQDPGLGLRLIYFSYDVKMKEKGDIPEGYSVSREKKERFSLILESASTNQTSMYLCASRPIHMNSPLHFGNGTRLTVT.